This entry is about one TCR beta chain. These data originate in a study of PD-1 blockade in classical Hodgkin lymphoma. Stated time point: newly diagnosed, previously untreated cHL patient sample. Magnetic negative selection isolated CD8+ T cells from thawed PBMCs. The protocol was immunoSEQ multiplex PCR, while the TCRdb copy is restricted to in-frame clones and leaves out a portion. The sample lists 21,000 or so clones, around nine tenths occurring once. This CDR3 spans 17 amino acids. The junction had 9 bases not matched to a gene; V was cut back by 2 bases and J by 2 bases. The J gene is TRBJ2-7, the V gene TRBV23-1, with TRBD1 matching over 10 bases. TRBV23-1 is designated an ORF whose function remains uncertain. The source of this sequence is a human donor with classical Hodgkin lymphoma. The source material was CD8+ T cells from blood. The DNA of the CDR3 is TGCGCCAGCAGTCAACCCCCCCGGGACAGGGGAACCTACGAGCAGTACTTC. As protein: CASSQPPRDRGTYEQYF.